Shown below are 29 T cell receptor beta chains from a single sample sequenced in a study of T cell clonotyping in hematopoietic cell transplantation. The protocol was immunoSEQ multiplex PCR, while the TCRdb copy is restricted to in-frame clones and leaves out a portion. The sample holds about 10,000 clones, approximately 77% seen once. Here the sequenced sample was PBMCs, taken 30 days after allogeneic stem cell transplant. These receptors all come from a female patient aged 40-50 years who had an allogeneic stem cell transplant from a related donor, so T cells may come from the graft donor. Some clones in this sample may be carry-over from other donors' samples.

This rearrangement joins TRBV10-3 to TRBJ2-6; D possibly uses TRBD1 or TRBD2 (5 bases each). Germline V CDR1 and CDR2: ENHRY, SYGVKD. This CDR3 spans 13 amino acids. Trimming cost V 7 bases and J 2 bases, with 6 bases left between them. The CDR3 spells CAIMGAGANVLTF. CDR3 nucleotide sequence: TGTGCCATCATGGGGGCTGGGGCCAACGTCCTGACTTTC.

This clone was detected a few times. The chain joins TRBV6-4 to TRBJ2-2, with a weak D call TRBD1 (6 bases). V lost 3 bases and J lost 4, with 9 bases in between. The germline CDR1 and CDR2 sequences are MRHNA and SNTAGT. The length of the CDR3 is 14 residues. This CDR3 reads CASSEQGPTGELFF. CDR3 DNA sequence: TGTGCCAGCAGTGAGCAGGGGCCCACCGGGGAGCTGTTTTTT.

V is TRBV7-3 and J is TRBJ1-2, with 7 bases fitting TRBD1. The CDR3 has 17 residues. Germline loops: CDR1 SGHTA, CDR2 FQGTGA. The trim removed 5 bases at V and 4 bases at J, leaving 16 bases unmatched. CDR3 residues: CASSPTDRAAGIYGYTF. DNA for the CDR3: TGTGCCAGCAGCCCAACCGACAGGGCGGCAGGGATCTATGGCTACACCTTC.

This clone qualifies as large. The chain joins TRBV4-1 to TRBJ1-1; unclear D gene. V lost 3 bases to trimming and J lost 1 base, with 3 bases between them. The CDR3 runs 12 residues. Germline CDR1 reads MGHRA; CDR2 reads YSYEKL. In nucleotides, the CDR3 is TGCGCCAGCAGCCAGGGGAACACTGAAGCTTTCTTT. Encoded protein: CASSQGNTEAFF.

CDR3: CASRTLSTDTQYF. The DNA of the CDR3 is TGTGCCAGCAGAACACTAAGCACAGATACGCAGTATTTT. The chain has TRBV11-3 and TRBJ2-3; D ambiguous. The V end was cut by 6 bases, the J end by 0 bases, with 7 bases between. The CDR3 contains 13 residues. The germline CDR1 and CDR2 sequences are SGHNT and YENEEA.

The rearrangement links TRBV30 to TRBJ1-5, with 9 bases matching TRBD1. Germline loops: CDR1 GTSNPN, CDR2 SVGIG (reference sequence). V shed 1 base and J 11 bases; nucleotides not matched to a gene: 6. There are 13 residues in the CDR3. The CDR3 nucleotides read TGTGCCTGGAGTGAAGGGACAGGGAGATCCCAGCATTTT. Amino acids: CAWSEGTGRSQHF.

The chain couples TRBV7-9 to TRBJ1-4, with no clear D. Germline lookup yields CDR1 SEHNR and CDR2 FQNEAQ (reference sequence). With 1 base removed from V and 0 bases from J, the gap between germline ends came to 6 bases. CDR3 length: 15 amino acids. For the CDR3, the DNA is TGTGCCAGCAGCTTAGAAGCTGCAACTAATGAAAAACTGTTTTTT. Amino acids: CASSLEAATNEKLFF.

The chain couples TRBV4-1 to TRBJ1-5; TRBD1 might be the D (5 bases). CDR3 length: 16 amino acids. V was clipped by 3 bases and J by 4 bases, with 16 bases between them. Looked up from germline, CDR1 is MGHRA and CDR2 is YSYEKL. In nucleotides, the CDR3 is TGCGCCAGCAGCCACGAGGGAAGGGGCCCTAATCAGCCCCAGCATTTT. Translated, it gives CASSHEGRGPNQPQHF.

The gene calls are TRBV28 and TRBJ2-7, with 7 positions matching TRBD2. The CDR3 covers 14 residues. Trimming at V came to 6 bases and at J to 0 bases, leaving 5 bases not matched to a gene. The V gene's germline CDR1 is MDHEN and CDR2 SYDVKM. CDR3 bases: TGTGCCAGCAGACTAGCGAAGAGCTCCTACGAGCAGTACTTC. It translates to CASRLAKSSYEQYF.

The chain links TRBV5-4 to TRBJ2-1, with TRBD2 matching 10 bases. Germline loops: CDR1 SGHNT, CDR2 YYREEE (reference sequence). J was trimmed by 6 bases and V by 5 bases; bases with no gene match: 11. This CDR3 region has 16 residues. CDR3 DNA: TGTGCCAGCAGTCAAGGGGCTAGCGGGAGATCCAATGAGCAGTTCTTC. Protein: CASSQGASGRSNEQFF.

The V and J genes are TRBV5-4 and TRBJ2-7; D is unresolved. V lost 4 bases to trimming and J lost 7 bases, with 18 bases between them. The CDR3 is 14 amino acids. CDR1 is SGHNT, CDR2 YYREEE, per germline (reference sequence). The CDR3 loop reads CASSPAPGATEQYF. The DNA for the CDR3 is TGTGCCAGCAGCCCCGCCCCTGGCGCTACTGAGCAGTACTTC.

The rearrangement links TRBV19 to TRBJ2-7, with 8 bases fitting TRBD2. CDR3 length: 15 residues. CDR1 is LNHDA and CDR2 is SQIVND in the germline V gene (reference sequence). J was trimmed by 0 bases and V by 4 bases; bases with no gene match: 5. The CDR3 coding sequence is TGTGCCAGTAGTACGTTAGCGGGACCCTCCTACGAGCAGTACTTC. Its translation is CASSTLAGPSYEQYF.

The J gene is TRBJ2-5, the V gene TRBV9; D remains ambiguous. This CDR3 spans 13 amino acids. Trimming removed 4 bases at V and 3 bases at J, with 10 bases between. The V gene's germline CDR1 is SGDLS and CDR2 YYNGEE. The chain's CDR3 is CASSPTREETQYF. CDR3 nucleotides: TGTGCCAGCAGCCCCACTCGCGAAGAGACCCAGTACTTC.

J is TRBJ1-5 and V is TRBV7-8; D is undetermined. CDR1 is SGHVS, CDR2 FQNEAQ, per germline. V was shortened by 6 bases and J by 2 bases, with 8 bases between the two germline ends. This CDR3 spans 13 amino acids. The CDR3: CASSYEGNQPQHF. The CDR3 coding sequence is TGTGCCAGCAGTTATGAGGGCAATCAGCCCCAGCATTTT.

This clone has more than one count but fewer than ten. V is TRBV6-1 and J is TRBJ1-4, with D uncertain. Germline values: CDR1 MNHNS, CDR2 SASEGT. CDR3 length equals 12 residues. Trimming removed 3 bases at V and 7 bases at J, with 6 bases between. CDR3 DNA sequence: TGTGCCAGCAGTGAGAAGGTTGAAAAACTGTTTTTT. Encoded protein: CASSEKVEKLFF.

The V call is TRBV13, the J call TRBJ1-3, with D uncertain. V was clipped by 1 base and J by 2 bases, with 6 bases between them. The CDR3 is made up of 14 amino acids. The V gene's germline CDR1 is PRHDT and CDR2 FYEKMQ (reference sequence). Here the CDR3 reads CASSLVDAGNTIYF. DNA of the CDR3: TGTGCCAGCAGCTTAGTCGATGCTGGAAACACCATATATTTT. Full variable domain (remainder filled in from reference TRBV13 and TRBJ1-3): AAGVIQSPRHLIKEKRETATLKCYPIPRHDTVYWYQQGPGQDPQFLISFYEKMQSDKGSIPDRFSAQQFSDYHSELNMSSLELGDSALYFCASSLVDAGNTIYFGEGSWLTVV.

This clone was counted a few times. The V gene is TRBV19, the J gene TRBJ1-5; D unresolved. This CDR3 comprises 12 residues. The V and J ends lost 3 bases and 7 bases respectively, with 7 bases between them. Germline loops: CDR1 LNHDA, CDR2 SQIVND (reference sequence). CDR3 sequence: CASSMREQPQHF. The CDR3 nucleotides are TGTGCCAGTAGTATGCGGGAACAGCCCCAGCATTTT.

The J gene is TRBJ1-4, the V gene TRBV2; D not resolved. CDR3 length: 13 residues. CDR1 and CDR2 from the germline V gene are SNHLY and FYNNEI. V was pared by 5 bases and J by 8 bases, with 12 bases between. The CDR3 DNA reads as TGTGCCAGCAGTCCCGGGATGTTAGAAAAACTGTTTTTT. Translating gives CASSPGMLEKLFF.

The chain carries TRBV5-1 and TRBJ1-1; TRBD1 aligns across 9 bases. The CDR3 extends over 14 amino acids. V was pared by 5 bases and J by 5 bases, with 7 bases of the junction left unmatched. Germline V gives CDR1 SGHRS, CDR2 YFSETQ. The CDR3 bases are TGCGCCAGCAGGGAAGCCGGGACAGGGACTGAAGCTTTCTTT. This translates into CASREAGTGTEAFF.

V is TRBV28 and J is TRBJ1-5; maybe TRBD1 (5 bases). The CDR3 has 12 amino acids. Trimming removed 9 bases from V and 1 base from J, with 7 bases in between. Germline V gene data show CDR1 as MDHEN and CDR2 as SYDVKM. CDR3 loop: CASRDSNQPQHF. The DNA of the CDR3 is TGTGCCAGTAGGGACAGCAATCAGCCCCAGCATTTT.

J is TRBJ2-5 and V is TRBV7-6, with 14 bases matching TRBD2. The J call may be incorrect, as the DNA end agrees better with TRBJ2-7. CDR1 and CDR2 (germline): SGHVS, FNYEAQ. The CDR3 contains 15 residues. For the CDR3, the DNA is TGTGCCAGCAGCTCCGGGACTAGCGGGAGAAGCGAGCAGTACTTC. Its protein is CASSSGTSGRSEQYF.

This chain joins TRBV5-5 and TRBJ2-2, with D perhaps matching TRBD2 (6 bases). Germline V gene data show CDR1 as SGHKS and CDR2 as YYEKEE (reference sequence). Trimming pared 0 bases from V and 1 base from J, leaving 7 bases between. This CDR3 spans 15 amino acids. For the CDR3, the DNA is TGTGCCAGCAGCTTGGGAGCGGGGAACACCGGGGAGCTGTTTTTT. Its translation: CASSLGAGNTGELFF. Looking up the rest from reference TRBV5-5 and TRBJ2-2 gives the full variable domain: DAGVTQSPTHLIKTRGQQVTLRCSPISGHKSVSWYQQVLGQGPQFIFQYYEKEERGRGNFPDRFSARQFPNYSSELNVNALLLGDSALYLCASSLGAGNTGELFFGEGSRLTVL.

By share of the sample, this clone is medium-sized. The chain joins TRBV11-1 to TRBJ1-3, with D perhaps TRBD1 (6 bases). The V end lost 5 bases, the J end lost 4 bases, and 24 bases lay between the germline ends. Germline lookup yields CDR1 SGHAT and CDR2 FQDESV (reference sequence). This CDR3 spans 18 amino acids. The CDR3 coding sequence is TGTGCCAGCAGCGGAAGAGGGGCGGGGGCCACGCGCGGAAACACCATATATTTT. Its translation is CASSGRGAGATRGNTIYF.

The chain carries TRBV7-3 and TRBJ2-2; D is ambiguous. CDR3 size: 13 residues. In germline, CDR1 is SGHTA, CDR2 FQGTGA. Trimming took 4 bases from V and 0 from J, leaving 3 bases between them. CDR3 nucleotides: TGTGCCAGCAGCTCCCCGAACACCGGGGAGCTGTTTTTT. This codes for CASSSPNTGELFF.

The CDR3 DNA sequence: TGTGCCAGCAGCTTAGATGGAGGGGGGCTTGAAGGCTACACCTTC. Translation gives CASSLDGGGLEGYTF. The chain uses TRBV7-6 and TRBJ1-2; D possibly corresponds to TRBD1 (6 bases). Germline assignment: CDR1 SGHVS and CDR2 FNYEAQ. The CDR3 has 15 amino acids. The V and J ends lost 1 base and 8 bases respectively, with 17 bases between them.

The rearrangement joins TRBV2 to TRBJ2-7; a weak D match, TRBD1 (6 bases). With 8 bases removed from V and 0 bases from J, the gap between germline ends came to 8 bases. The CDR3 is 12 residues long. The germline gives CDR1 SNHLY, CDR2 FYNNEI. CDR3 DNA sequence: TGTGCCAGCGGGGACAACTCCTACGAGCAGTACTTC. This translates into CASGDNSYEQYF.

The CDR3 DNA is TGTGCCAGCAGCCAGCGGCCTACTTACGAGCAGTACTTC. The encoded protein is CASSQRPTYEQYF. The chain is built from TRBV14 and TRBJ2-7; D uncertain. CDR3 length equals 13 residues. Germline lookup yields CDR1 SGHDN and CDR2 FVKESK. Trimming stripped 3 bases from V and 4 bases from J, with 10 bases between.

The chain recombines TRBV29-1 with TRBJ1-3; tentative D call: TRBD1 (6 bases). The CDR3 is 13 residues long. The V gene lost 5 bases and the J gene lost 1 base, with 9 bases spanning the gap. Germline V gene sequence: CDR1 SQVTM, CDR2 ANQGSEA. The CDR3 coding sequence is TGCAGCGTTCTAGGGGGGTCTGGAAACACCATATATTTT. Amino acid sequence: CSVLGGSGNTIYF.

This clone was counted a few times. This chain connects TRBV19 to TRBJ1-5; 8 bases fit TRBD1. Germline CDR1 LNHDA, CDR2 SQIVND (reference sequence). The CDR3 covers 12 residues. The ends lost 6 bases at V and 5 bases at J; junction bases unmatched: 0. CDR3 region: CASRQGDQPQHF. The CDR3 nucleotides are TGTGCCAGTAGACAGGGGGATCAGCCCCAGCATTTT.